A selection of T cell receptor beta chains follows, all from one sample in a study of blood T cell repertoires in COVID-19. The protocol was immunoSEQ multiplex PCR, while the TCRdb copy is restricted to in-frame clones and leaves out a portion. The sample includes over 85,000 clones, 75% to 90% of them seen just once. The sequencing sample was made of peripheral blood. The source of these receptors is a man between 60 and 70 years old with acute or convalescent COVID-19. Both conserved end residues are part of each CDR3. Fields, in order: D gene, clone size, J gene, V gene, CDR3 DNA, CDR3 protein. D genes are given only for firm matches. Some rows mark clone size as missing; the rest say once, few, many or name a class of expanded clone.

D: .; size: .; J: TRBJ1-1; V: TRBV7-2; DNA: TGTGCCAGCAGCTACGGGGTTGGTGAAGCTTTCTTT; CDR3: CASSYGVGEAFF
D: .; size: .; J: TRBJ2-2; V: TRBV6-1; DNA: TGTGCCAGCAGTGAAATACGGGGTCCCGGGGAGCTGTTTTTT; CDR3: CASSEIRGPGELFF
D: TRBD1; size: once; J: TRBJ1-2; V: TRBV28; DNA: TGTGCCAGCAGCAGACAGGGAATCTATGGCTACACCTTC; CDR3: CASSRQGIYGYTF
D: TRBD2; size: .; J: TRBJ2-1; V: TRBV6-6; DNA: TGTGCCAGCAGTAGCGGGGGCGCCAAGCAGTTCTTC; CDR3: CASSSGGAKQFF
D: .; size: .; J: TRBJ2-3; V: TRBV5-4; DNA: TGTGCCAGCAGCCTAGGACTTGGCAGCACAGATACGCAGTATTTT; CDR3: CASSLGLGSTDTQYF
D: TRBD1; size: .; J: TRBJ1-2; V: TRBV30; DNA: TGTGCCTGGAGTCGGGACAGGAACTATGGCTACACCTTC; CDR3: CAWSRDRNYGYTF
D: .; size: .; J: TRBJ1-5; V: TRBV11-2; DNA: TGTGCCAGCAGCTTAGATCTAGGCTCTGCGGCCGATCAGCCCCAGCATTTT; CDR3: CASSLDLGSAADQPQHF
D: .; size: .; J: TRBJ1-5; V: TRBV27; DNA: TGTGCCAGCAGGCTACGACAGAGCCTGAATCAGCCCCAGCATTTT; CDR3: CASRLRQSLNQPQHF
D: .; size: once; J: TRBJ2-1; V: TRBV7-6; DNA: TGTGCCAGCAGCTTTAACGGTCACAATGAGCAGTTCTTC; CDR3: CASSFNGHNEQFF
D: TRBD1; size: .; J: TRBJ1-1; V: TRBV9; DNA: TGTGCCAGCAGCGAGTGGACAGGGAACACTGAAGCTTTCTTT; CDR3: CASSEWTGNTEAFF
D: TRBD2; size: few; J: TRBJ2-1; V: TRBV6-6; DNA: TGTGCCAGCAGTCTATTAGGACTAGCGGGAGCCAAGAATGAGCAGTTCTTC; CDR3: CASSLLGLAGAKNEQFF
D: TRBD2; size: .; J: TRBJ2-5; V: TRBV6-5; DNA: TGTGCCAGCAGGCCGACCGGGACTAGGCAAGAGACCCAGTACTTC; CDR3: CASRPTGTRQETQYF
D: TRBD1; size: .; J: TRBJ1-3; V: TRBV5-1; DNA: TGCGCCAGCAGCTTAGGGACAGTGGGAAACACCATATATTTT; CDR3: CASSLGTVGNTIYF
D: .; size: .; J: TRBJ1-5; V: TRBV9; DNA: TGTGCCAGCAGCGTAGGCGGTGTTGGACCCCAGCATTTT; CDR3: CASSVGGVGPQHF
D: TRBD1; size: once; J: TRBJ1-5; V: TRBV7-9; DNA: TGTGCCAGCAGCCTGGGACAGGGGGCTTGGCCCCAGCATTTT; CDR3: CASSLGQGAWPQHF
D: .; size: .; J: TRBJ1-2; V: TRBV3-1/TRBV3-2; DNA: TGTGCCAGCAGTCACCTCCAGGTCAACTATGGCTACACCTTC; CDR3: CASSHLQVNYGYTF
D: TRBD1; size: once; J: TRBJ2-3; V: TRBV5-8; DNA: TGTGCCAGCAGCTTGGGACAGGGACGCGCAGATACGCAGTATTTT; CDR3: CASSLGQGRADTQYF
D: TRBD2; size: .; J: TRBJ2-7; V: TRBV12-5; DNA: TGTGCTAGTGGTTTGGAAAGCGGGAGGGCTTACGAGCAGTACTTC; CDR3: CASGLESGRAYEQYF
D: TRBD1; size: .; J: TRBJ1-2; V: TRBV6-1; DNA: TGTGCCAGCAGTGGTACGGGACAGGGGCCTCTCCGATCATATGGCTACACCTTC; CDR3: CASSGTGQGPLRSYGYTF
D: TRBD1; size: .; J: TRBJ1-4; V: TRBV4-2; DNA: TGTGCCAGCAGCCAAGAAATGACAGGGCCTAATGAAAAACTGTTTTTT; CDR3: CASSQEMTGPNEKLFF
D: .; size: once; J: TRBJ2-1; V: TRBV7-7; DNA: TGTGCCAGCAGCTTAGCTAGCGGCACCGGCAATGAGCAGTTCTTC; CDR3: CASSLASGTGNEQFF
D: TRBD2; size: .; J: TRBJ2-1; V: TRBV9; DNA: TGTGCCAGCACCGGATATCAGCGGGAGACATACAATGAGCAGTTCTTC; CDR3: CASTGYQRETYNEQFF
D: .; size: .; J: TRBJ1-1; V: TRBV3-1/TRBV3-2; DNA: TGTGCCAGCAGCCAGTTGGGTGGGGGCGAAGCTTTCTTT; CDR3: CASSQLGGGEAFF
D: .; size: .; J: TRBJ2-2; V: TRBV6-5; DNA: TGTGCCAGCAGGCCCTACCTCGACGGGGAGCTGTTTTTT; CDR3: CASRPYLDGELFF
D: TRBD2; size: few; J: TRBJ2-3; V: TRBV7-3; DNA: TGTGCCAGCAGCTTAGGGGTTAGCGGGAGTGCAGATACGCAGTATTTT; CDR3: CASSLGVSGSADTQYF
D: TRBD1; size: .; J: TRBJ2-1; V: TRBV5-1; DNA: TGCGCCAGCAGCCTTCGGGACAGTTCGTACAATGAGCAGTTCTTC; CDR3: CASSLRDSSYNEQFF
D: .; size: .; J: TRBJ2-4; V: TRBV6-2/TRBV6-3; DNA: TGTGCCAGCACCCCTATTGGGGAGTTGGCCAAAAACATTCAGTACTTC; CDR3: CASTPIGELAKNIQYF
D: .; size: .; J: TRBJ1-5; V: TRBV2; DNA: TGTGCCAGCGGGACTTTCAATCAGCCCCAGCATTTT; CDR3: CASGTFNQPQHF
D: .; size: .; J: TRBJ1-1; V: TRBV2; DNA: TGTGCCAGCAGAGAGACAGACTTAAACACTGAAGCTTTCTTT; CDR3: CASRETDLNTEAFF
D: TRBD1; size: .; J: TRBJ1-5; V: TRBV5-1; DNA: TGCGCCAGCAGCTTGGGTGACAGGGATGGCAATCAGCCCCAGCATTTT; CDR3: CASSLGDRDGNQPQHF
D: TRBD1; size: few; J: TRBJ1-6; V: TRBV5-8; DNA: TGTGCCAGCAGCGGACAGGGGTTTTCACCCCTCCACTTT; CDR3: CASSGQGFSPLHF
D: TRBD1; size: .; J: TRBJ1-3; V: TRBV9; DNA: TGTGCCAGCAGCCCATCGACAGGGGGCGAGGACACCATATATTTT; CDR3: CASSPSTGGEDTIYF
D: .; size: .; J: TRBJ2-2; V: TRBV6-5; DNA: TGTGCCAGCAGTCTTTATTCCGGGGAGCTGTTTTTT; CDR3: CASSLYSGELFF
D: .; size: .; J: TRBJ1-4; V: TRBV4-2; DNA: TGTGCCAGCAGCCAAGCGGTGCTAAGAGGAAATGAAAAACTGTTTTTT; CDR3: CASSQAVLRGNEKLFF
D: TRBD2; size: few; J: TRBJ2-1; V: TRBV7-8; DNA: TGTGCCAGCATCCCACCCTTTCGGGAGGGGGGAACGCGCAATGAGCAGTTCTTC; CDR3: CASIPPFREGGTRNEQFF
D: .; size: .; J: TRBJ1-6; V: TRBV11-3; DNA: TGTGCCAGCAGCTTAACGGCGGGGCTTCCCCTCCACTTT; CDR3: CASSLTAGLPLHF
D: TRBD2; size: once; J: TRBJ2-1; V: TRBV14; DNA: TGTGCCAGCACCCAAGGGAGGGATGGTTACAATGAGCAGTTCTTC; CDR3: CASTQGRDGYNEQFF
D: .; size: .; J: TRBJ1-1; V: TRBV5-1; DNA: TGCGCCAGCAGCCATGGCGGGGCGAGCAGGGCTTTCTTT; CDR3: CASSHGGASRAFF
D: .; size: once; J: TRBJ1-2; V: TRBV5-1; DNA: TGCGCCAGCAGCTTGAGGGGTGACTATGGCTACACCTTC; CDR3: CASSLRGDYGYTF